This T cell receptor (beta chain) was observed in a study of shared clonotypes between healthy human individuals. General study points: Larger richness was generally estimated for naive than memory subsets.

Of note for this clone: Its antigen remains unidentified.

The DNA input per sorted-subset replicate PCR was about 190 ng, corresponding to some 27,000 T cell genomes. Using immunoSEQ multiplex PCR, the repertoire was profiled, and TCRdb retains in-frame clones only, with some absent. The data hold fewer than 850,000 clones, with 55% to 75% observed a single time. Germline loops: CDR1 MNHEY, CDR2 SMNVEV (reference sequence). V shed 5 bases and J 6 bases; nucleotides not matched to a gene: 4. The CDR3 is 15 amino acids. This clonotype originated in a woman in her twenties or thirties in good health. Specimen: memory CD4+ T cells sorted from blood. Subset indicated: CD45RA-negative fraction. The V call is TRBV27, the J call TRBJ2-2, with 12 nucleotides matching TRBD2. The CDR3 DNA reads TGTGCCAGCAGTCGGACTAGCGGGATCGCCGGGGAGCTGTTTTTT. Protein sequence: CASSRTSGIAGELFF.